A single sample is the source of the 21 T cell receptor beta chains below, sequenced in a study of identical twins. A single record per CDR3 protein comes from TCRdb applying MiXCR to the 5' RACE reads. The data hold fewer than 650,000 distinct CDR3 sequences, with under 8.5% observed a single time. The sample also formed part of further work on yellow fever vaccine responses in identical twins.

Sequencing input: PBMCs. Every receptor here comes from a woman aged 18-30 years in good health.

This clonotype came up a few times. The chain combines TRBV20-1 with TRBJ2-1, with TRBD2 matching 11 bases. CDR1 is DFQATT and CDR2 is SNEGSKA in the germline V gene (reference sequence). This CDR3 has 13 amino acids. The DNA of the CDR3 is TGCAGCTTCGTTAGCGGGGGGGAGAATGAGCAGTTCTTC. Its translation is CSFVSGGENEQFF.

This clonotype was counted many times. The V and J genes are TRBV12-3 or TRBV12-4 and TRBJ2-2; TRBD1 agrees at 7 bases. V shed 5 bases, J shed 3 bases, and the junction held 6 bases outside the gene matches. This CDR3 contains 15 residues. CDR3 region: CASSERGPHTGELFF. In DNA, the CDR3 is TGTGCCAGCAGTGAAAGGGGGCCACACACCGGGGAGCTGTTTTTT.

This clonotype was recorded a few times. The chain combines TRBV14 with TRBJ2-5, with D perhaps TRBD2 (5 bases). Germline CDR1 is SGHDN and CDR2 is FVKESK. Trimming removed 0 bases from V and 5 bases from J, with 19 bases in between. The CDR3 has 17 amino acids. CDR3 amino acids: CASSQDSVSGSRETQYF. As DNA, the CDR3 is TGTGCCAGCAGCCAAGACAGCGTCAGCGGATCTCGGGAGACCCAGTACTTC.

The rearrangement uses TRBV2 and TRBJ1-6; 8 bases match TRBD1. Trimming cost V 1 base and J 10 bases; bases outside gene matches: 6. Looked up from germline, CDR1 is SNHLY and CDR2 is FYNNEI. The CDR3 is made up of 15 amino acids. CDR3 DNA: TGTGCCAGCAGTGAAGGGCAGGGGGCTTTGTCACCCCTCCACTTT. Translation gives CASSEGQGALSPLHF. Full variable domain (remainder filled in from reference TRBV2 and TRBJ1-6): EPEVTQTPSHQVTQMGQEVILRCVPISNHLYFYWYRQILGQKVEFLVSFYNNEISEKSEIFDDQFSVERPDGSNFTLKIRSTKLEDSAMYFCASSEGQGALSPLHFGNGTRLTVT.

The chain joins TRBV19 to TRBJ2-2; TRBD1 is a possible D gene (5 bases). Between the trimmed V and J ends, which lost 4 bases and 7 bases, there was a span of 22 bases. Germline values: CDR1 LNHDA, CDR2 SQIVND (reference sequence). This CDR3 contains 17 residues. The CDR3 nucleotides read TGTGCCAGTAGTAGCGATGGGGCAGGGATGGTTCTCGGGGAGCTGTTTTTT. Translated: CASSSDGAGMVLGELFF. The variable domain in full, with the rest retrieved from reference TRBV19 and TRBJ2-2, is DGGITQSPKYLFRKEGQNVTLSCEQNLNHDAMYWYRQDPGQGLRLIYYSQIVNDFQKGDIAEGYSVSREKKESFPLTVTSAQKNPTAFYLCASSSDGAGMVLGELFFGEGSRLTVL.

The sample holds many counts of this clonotype. This sequence joins TRBV24-1 and TRBJ2-1; 11 bases are shared with TRBD2. Trimming took 12 bases from V and 1 from J; bases not matched to a gene: 10. The CDR3 length is 16 residues. Germline values: CDR1 KGHDR, CDR2 SFDVKD. CDR3 loop: CAPLAGVPRSYNEQFF. CDR3 in DNA: TGTGCCCCACTAGCGGGAGTTCCTAGGTCCTACAATGAGCAGTTCTTC.

This clonotype appeared a few times. The chain joins TRBV10-3 to TRBJ2-7; TRBD1 matches at 8 bases. The CDR3 contains 15 residues. In germline, CDR1 is ENHRY, CDR2 SYGVKD. V shed 3 bases, J shed 7 bases, and the junction held 11 bases outside the gene matches. This CDR3 reads CAISDPGTGVEEQYF. In nucleotides, the CDR3 is TGTGCCATCAGTGATCCCGGGACAGGTGTAGAGGAGCAGTACTTC.

This clonotype was picked up many times. The chain joins TRBV3-1 to TRBJ1-2; D gene unclear. Looked up from germline, CDR1 is LGHDT and CDR2 is YNNKEL (reference sequence). The CDR3 runs 14 residues. V lost 0 bases and J lost 3, with 8 bases in between. CDR3 region: CASSQERWDYGYTF. The CDR3 bases are TGTGCCAGCAGCCAAGAAAGGTGGGACTATGGCTACACCTTC.

The V call is TRBV7-2, the J call TRBJ2-5; 7 bases map to TRBD1. After removal of 3 bases from V and 1 base from J, the junction contained 5 bases not matched to a gene. The CDR3 length is 15 residues. Germline CDR1 SGHTA, CDR2 FQGNSA. CDR3: CASSFRGMGQETQYF. CDR3 DNA: TGTGCCAGCAGCTTCAGGGGGATGGGCCAAGAGACCCAGTACTTC.

This clonotype was observed a few times. This chain links TRBV5-1 with TRBJ2-5, with 7 bases fitting TRBD1. This CDR3 is built from 15 residues. The ends lost 0 bases at V and 0 bases at J; junction bases unmatched: 2. In germline, CDR1 is SGHRS, CDR2 YFSETQ. The CDR3 sequence: CASSLGTGNQETQYF. CDR3 sequence (DNA): TGCGCCAGCAGCTTGGGGACAGGCAACCAAGAGACCCAGTACTTC.

In this sample, this clonotype turned up a few times. The chain joins TRBV6-1 to TRBJ2-1; 8 nucleotides align to TRBD2. CDR3 length equals 17 residues. The V gene's germline CDR1 is MNHNS and CDR2 SASEGT. J lost 2 bases, V lost 6 bases, and 12 bases had no gene match. The CDR3: CASSQGGAGGTYNEQFF. DNA for the CDR3: TGTGCCAGCAGCCAAGGTGGGGCGGGGGGAACCTACAATGAGCAGTTCTTC.

This clonotype appeared many times. The rearrangement links TRBV6-2 or TRBV6-3 to TRBJ1-1; perhaps TRBD1 as D (5 bases). From germline, CDR1 is MNHEY and CDR2 SVGEGT. V was trimmed by 2 bases and J by 5 bases, leaving 9 bases between them. This CDR3 is built from 13 residues. In DNA, the CDR3 is TGTGCCAGCAGTTACGGGGGAGTTACTGAAGCTTTCTTT. Translating it yields CASSYGGVTEAFF.

This clonotype has a count of ten or more. This chain connects TRBV20-1 to TRBJ1-2; tentatively, D is TRBD1 (6 bases). The CDR3 is 13 residues long. Trimming left V 4 bases short and J 3 bases short, with 12 bases between. The V gene's germline CDR1 is DFQATT and CDR2 SNEGSKA (reference sequence). CDR3 protein: CSATGGADYGYTF. In DNA, the CDR3 is TGCAGTGCTACCGGGGGGGCAGACTATGGCTACACCTTC.

This clonotype was picked up many times. The V gene is TRBV25-1, the J gene TRBJ1-5; 8 bases are a match to TRBD1. The ends lost 3 bases at V and 9 bases at J; junction bases unmatched: 7. The CDR3 is made up of 14 amino acids. CDR1 is MGHDK and CDR2 is SYGVNS in the germline V gene. The CDR3 DNA sequence: TGTGCCAGCAGTGATTCTACAGGGGGTCCGCCCCAGCATTTT. Residues: CASSDSTGGPPQHF.

This clonotype has just a few counts. The chain links TRBV27 to TRBJ2-3; unclear D gene. With 6 bases removed from V and 2 bases from J, the gap between germline ends came to 12 bases. The V gene's germline CDR1 is MNHEY and CDR2 SMNVEV (reference sequence). This CDR3 is 14 amino acids long. In nucleotides, the CDR3 is TGTGCCAGCAGACGTGATAGTTACACAGATACGCAGTATTTT. Amino acid sequence: CASRRDSYTDTQYF.

The CDR3 nucleotides are TGTGCCAGCAGCTTAAATCCGACAGGGGGGACCCAGTACTTC. It translates to CASSLNPTGGTQYF. The genes are TRBV11-2 and TRBJ2-5, with 9 bases lining up with TRBD1. Germline CDR1 and CDR2: SGHAT and FQNNGV. V lost 2 bases and J lost 7; bases outside the gene matches: 5. This CDR3 contains 14 residues.

This clonotype has more than one count but fewer than ten. The V gene is TRBV20-1, the J gene TRBJ1-3, with TRBD1 matching over 10 bases. V lost 5 bases and J lost 7; bases outside the gene matches: 11. Germline values: CDR1 DFQATT, CDR2 SNEGSKA (reference sequence). This CDR3 is 15 amino acids long. The CDR3 loop reads CSAWDRGEVGNTIYF. CDR3 nucleotides: TGCAGTGCTTGGGACAGGGGAGAGGTGGGGAACACCATATATTTT.

This clonotype was counted ten times or more. CDR3 amino acids: CASSQDGDGSYGYTF. The CDR3 DNA sequence: TGCGCCAGCAGCCAAGATGGGGACGGCTCCTATGGCTACACCTTC. V usage is TRBV4-1 and J usage is TRBJ1-2; perhaps TRBD1 as D (5 bases). Trimming pared 0 bases from V and 4 bases from J, leaving 12 bases between. CDR1 MGHRA and CDR2 YSYEKL come from the germline V gene. The CDR3 length is 15 residues.

This clonotype was counted ten times or more. V gene TRBV6-5 combines with J gene TRBJ2-7, with a possible D match to TRBD2 (5 bases). Trimming stripped 0 bases from V and 6 bases from J, with 9 bases between. Germline CDR1 is MNHEY and CDR2 is SVGAGI. The CDR3 consists of 13 residues. In DNA form, the CDR3 reads TGTGCCAGCAGTTACTCGAGAGGGAGCGAGCAGTACGTC. Amino acids: CASSYSRGSEQYV.

This clonotype was detected only a few times. The chain recombines TRBV4-2 with TRBJ2-1; TRBD1 matches at 8 bases. Germline CDR1 and CDR2: LGHNA and YNFKEQ. The CDR3 runs 16 residues. V trimming: 0 bases; J trimming: 12 bases; junction bases outside the gene matches: 13. CDR3: CASSQDVGETGESQFF. CDR3 nucleotide sequence: TGTGCCAGCAGCCAAGACGTTGGGGAGACAGGGGAGTCGCAGTTCTTC.

This clonotype was detected many times. V gene TRBV5-5 combines with J gene TRBJ1-4; D is ambiguous. This CDR3 comprises 16 residues. From germline, CDR1 is SGHKS and CDR2 YYEKEE (reference sequence). With 1 base removed from V and 1 base from J, the gap between germline ends came to 11 bases. CDR3 bases: TGTGCCAGCAGCTTGAATAGCGGCGTAACTAATGAAAAACTGTTTTTT. Encoded protein: CASSLNSGVTNEKLFF.